This T cell receptor beta chain originates from a study of response to subunit inactivated influenza vaccine. V was clipped by 5 bases and J by 1 base; unmatched bases: 13. The CDR3 has 18 amino acids. The germline gives CDR1 SNHLY, CDR2 FYNNEI. This clonotype appeared a few times. Its cognate antigen is unknown. General study findings and limits: The authors proposed limited new T cell recruitment per seasonal influenza vaccination.

TCRdb reanalysed the RT-PCR reads using MiXCR and keeps one entry per CDR3 protein. The profile covers about 500,000 distinct CDR3 sequences, with 15% to 20% appearing a single time and roughly 3% taken by the ten largest. This sequence originates from a man between 45 and 75 years old who received an inactivated influenza vaccine. The chain combines TRBV2 with TRBJ2-5; 10 nucleotides align to TRBD2. The sample in question was CD4+ T cells sorted from PBMCs, obtained roughly 24 months after vaccination. This chain's CDR3 is CASSLLASGGPIQETQYF. In nucleotides, the CDR3 is TGTGCCAGCAGTCTCCTGGCTAGCGGGGGCCCGATCCAAGAGACCCAGTACTTC. The full variable domain, in which reference TRBV2 and TRBJ2-5 provide the parts outside the CDR3, is EPEVTQTPSHQVTQMGQEVILRCVPISNHLYFYWYRQILGQKVEFLVSFYNNEISEKSEIFDDQFSVERPDGSNFTLKIRSTKLEDSAMYFCASSLLASGGPIQETQYFGPGTRLLVL.